Following are 27 T cell receptor beta chains from one sample sequenced in a study of blood T cells in healthy people across ages. PCR was performed a second time for roughly 7 to 12 cycles using a sample-barcoded 5' primer and a J-beta primer mix. TCRdb called the 5' RACE reads again in MiXCR, with one record for every CDR3 protein. The sample records about 830,000 distinct CDR3 sequences, 58% being singletons. The sequenced material came from blood. All receptors derive from a man under 40 in good health.

The chain carries TRBV6-2 or TRBV6-3 and TRBJ2-5; the match to TRBD2 covers 9 bases. V shed 0 bases and J 4 bases; nucleotides not matched to a gene: 9. Germline V gene sequence: CDR1 MNHEY, CDR2 SVGEGT. The CDR3 totals 17 residues. The DNA of the CDR3 is TGTGCCAGCAGTTACTCGTTAGCTAGCGGGATCGGAGAGACCCAGTACTTC. It specifies CASSYSLASGIGETQYF.

This clonotype was found a few times. This chain joins TRBV10-3 and TRBJ1-2; D gene uncertain. Trimming left V 0 bases short and J 2 bases short, with 10 bases between. The CDR3 has 15 amino acids. Germline V gene data show CDR1 as ENHRY and CDR2 as SYGVKD. The CDR3 sequence: CAISESGRGNYGYTF. The DNA of the CDR3 is TGTGCCATCAGTGAGTCCGGGAGAGGGAACTATGGCTACACCTTC.

V is TRBV29-1 and J is TRBJ2-3; the match to TRBD1 covers 7 bases. Per germline, CDR1 SQVTM and CDR2 ANQGSEA. The J segment lost 2 bases and the V segment lost 4 bases, leaving 12 bases of the junction unmatched. This CDR3 spans 16 amino acids. The CDR3, as DNA: TGCAGCGTTGGTTTACAGGGGTTCGGTTCCACAGATACGCAGTATTTT. Its translation is CSVGLQGFGSTDTQYF.

The rearrangement uses TRBV4-2 and TRBJ2-5; 9 bases align to TRBD2. Gene TRBJ2-7 matches the end of the DNA better, so the J call may be wrong. The CDR3 totals 16 residues. The germline V gene encodes CDR1 LGHNA and CDR2 YNFKEQ. The CDR3 bases are TGTGCCAGCAGCCAACATAGCGGGAGCAATAGATACGAGCAGTACTTC. It codes for CASSQHSGSNRYEQYF.

This clonotype has only a few counts. This chain's CDR3 is CSARAGTHYEQYF. The CDR3 DNA reads TGCAGTGCCAGGGCCGGGACCCACTACGAGCAGTACTTC. This chain joins TRBV20-1 and TRBJ2-7; the D gene could be TRBD1 or TRBD2 (5 bases each). The V gene's germline CDR1 is DFQATT and CDR2 SNEGSKA (reference sequence). The length of the CDR3 is 13 residues. V dropped 6 bases and J dropped 3 bases, with 15 bases sitting between them.

The chain recombines TRBV20-1 with TRBJ1-4; D call uncertain. The germline V and J ends were trimmed by 5 bases and 2 bases, with 15 bases remaining between them. Germline V gene sequence: CDR1 DFQATT, CDR2 SNEGSKA (reference sequence). The CDR3 is 15 amino acids. DNA of the CDR3: TGCAGTGCTCACGGTTGGAGGGCGACTAATGAAAAACTGTTTTTT. Protein sequence: CSAHGWRATNEKLFF.

The chain employs TRBV28 and TRBJ2-1, with a possible D match to TRBD2 (6 bases). The CDR3 extends over 15 amino acids. V lost 3 bases to trimming and J lost 9 bases, with 18 bases between them. The germline V gene has CDR1 MDHEN and CDR2 SYDVKM. The CDR3 is CASSFRDSAGCEQFF. CDR3 DNA: TGTGCCAGCAGTTTTCGGGACTCAGCCGGGTGTGAGCAGTTCTTC. Full variable domain (rest looked up from reference TRBV28 and TRBJ2-1): DVKVTQSSRYLVKRTGEKVFLECVQDMDHENMFWYRQDPGLGLRLIYFSYDVKMKEKGDIPEGYSVSREKKERFSLILESASTNQTSMYLCASSFRDSAGCEQFFGPGTRLTVL.

V is TRBV12-3 or TRBV12-4 and J is TRBJ1-1; D uncertain. Trimming removed 3 bases at V and 3 bases at J, with 5 bases between. This CDR3 contains 12 residues. CDR3 region: CASSFGYTEAFF. The CDR3 DNA is TGTGCCAGCAGTTTCGGTTACACTGAAGCTTTCTTT.

The V call is TRBV20-1, the J call TRBJ2-5; 8 positions agree with TRBD1. Germline V gives CDR1 DFQATT, CDR2 SNEGSKA (reference sequence). The CDR3 has 14 residues. J lost 2 bases, V lost 5 bases, and 7 bases had no gene match. The CDR3: CSAELGQGQETQYF. CDR3 nucleotide sequence: TGCAGTGCTGAACTAGGACAGGGACAAGAGACCCAGTACTTC.

This clonotype was seen repeatedly, ten times or more. The CDR3 region has the DNA TGTGCCAGCAGTTTTTCGGGCGGGCCTCAAGAGACCCAGTACTTC. Translation gives CASSFSGGPQETQYF. This rearrangement joins TRBV12-3 or TRBV12-4 to TRBJ2-5; TRBD2 is a possible D gene (5 bases). The CDR3 is 15 amino acids. V lost 3 bases to trimming and J lost 2 bases, with 13 bases between them.

The chain carries TRBV5-4 and TRBJ1-2; D unclear. Trimming took off 4 bases at V and 0 bases at J, with 10 bases between the two ends. From germline, CDR1 is SGHNT and CDR2 YYREEE (reference sequence). The length of the CDR3 is 14 residues. The CDR3 coding sequence is TGTGCCAGCAGCGCTAGACCAGCTAACTATGGCTACACCTTC. As protein: CASSARPANYGYTF.

The rearrangement links TRBV12-3 or TRBV12-4 to TRBJ2-7; 9 bases fit TRBD1. The CDR3 contains 14 residues. Trimming removed 6 bases from V and 3 bases from J; junction bases left unmatched: 6. The CDR3 nucleotides are TGTGCCAGCAGACGGGGACAGGGCCTCTACGAGCAGTACTTC. Translation: CASRRGQGLYEQYF.

This clonotype was seen more than once but under ten times. In DNA, the CDR3 is TGCAGTGCTGAGACTTCTGTAACAGATACGCAGTATTTT. It codes for CSAETSVTDTQYF. The rearrangement links TRBV20-1 to TRBJ2-3, with D hard to call. Trimming cost V 5 bases and J 3 bases, with 12 bases left between them. CDR3 size: 13 residues. The germline V gene encodes CDR1 DFQATT and CDR2 SNEGSKA (reference sequence).

J is TRBJ2-4 and V is TRBV20-1; 10 nucleotides align to TRBD2. Looked up from germline, CDR1 is DFQATT and CDR2 is SNEGSKA (reference sequence). The CDR3 extends over 15 amino acids. V dropped 0 bases and J dropped 13; count of bases not matched to a gene: 12. The CDR3 DNA sequence: TGCAGTGCTAGAGATGGGGAGACTAGCGGGCTCCAGCAGTACTTC. It translates to CSARDGETSGLQQYF.

The genes are TRBV13 and TRBJ1-1; no firm D call. The CDR3 runs to 14 residues. CDR1 is PRHDT and CDR2 is FYEKMQ in the germline V gene (reference sequence). V lost 4 bases to trimming and J lost 1 base, with 10 bases between them. DNA of the CDR3: TGTGCCAGCAGCTCTCCAGGCTGGAACACTGAAGCTTTCTTT. This gives the protein CASSSPGWNTEAFF.

This clonotype was detected a few times. The rearrangement uses TRBV9 and TRBJ2-3; D is unclear. In germline, CDR1 is SGDLS, CDR2 YYNGEE. The CDR3 loop spans 14 amino acids. The ends were cut back, 0 bases at V and 5 bases at J, with 10 bases in the middle. This chain's CDR3 is CASSVGPELDTQYF. In nucleotides, the CDR3 is TGTGCCAGCAGCGTAGGGCCCGAGCTAGATACGCAGTATTTT.

The chain links TRBV19 to TRBJ1-5; 7 nucleotides agree with TRBD1. The CDR3 runs to 14 residues. Trimming cost V 9 bases and J 4 bases; bases outside gene matches: 9. Germline assignment: CDR1 LNHDA and CDR2 SQIVND (reference sequence). For the CDR3, the DNA is TGTGCCAGCCGCGCGCCACAGGGGAATCAGCCCCAGCATTTT. This gives the protein CASRAPQGNQPQHF.

The V gene is TRBV29-1, the J gene TRBJ1-2, with D unresolved. Germline-derived CDR1 and CDR2 are SQVTM and ANQGSEA. This CDR3 region has 10 residues. V lost 5 bases and J 6 bases, leaving 7 bases between the germline ends. CDR3 residues: CSVFSDGYTF. As DNA, the CDR3 is TGCAGCGTTTTCAGCGATGGCTACACCTTC.

This clonotype was found once. The junction departs from the called germline gene at one end, perhaps through a read error. V usage is TRBV6-2 or TRBV6-3 and J usage is TRBJ2-7; 7 nucleotides line up with TRBD2. The CDR3 consists of 12 residues. Germline CDR1 reads MNHEY; CDR2 reads SVGEGT. This chain's CDR3 is CANSFRGDEQYF. The CDR3 nucleotides are TGTGCCAACAGTTTCCGGGGGGACGAGCAGTACTTC.

V gene TRBV27 combines with J gene TRBJ2-7; D is ambiguous. With the DNA end fitting TRBJ2-5 better, the J assignment may be wrong. Per germline, CDR1 MNHEY and CDR2 SMNVEV (reference sequence). The CDR3 runs 14 residues. CDR3 sequence reads: CASRWAGSVETQYF. DNA of the CDR3: TGTGCCAGCAGATGGGCCGGTTCGGTGGAGACCCAGTACTTC.

V gene TRBV24-1 combines with J gene TRBJ2-5; 9 bases are a match to TRBD1. The DNA matches TRBJ2-7 better at its end, which makes the J call doubtful. CDR1 and CDR2 (germline): KGHDR, SFDVKD. The CDR3 consists of 15 residues. CDR3 amino acids: CATSVPGTGLYEQYF. The CDR3 DNA reads TGTGCCACCAGTGTTCCCGGGACAGGGCTATACGAGCAGTACTTC.

The V gene is TRBV30, the J gene TRBJ1-2; D unresolved. Germline assignment: CDR1 GTSNPN and CDR2 SVGIG (reference sequence). The CDR3 consists of 15 residues. V lost 1 base and J lost 2, with 14 bases in between. The CDR3 DNA reads as TGTGCCTGGAGTGCGGTGTCTACGGAAAACTATGGCTACACCTTC. Protein sequence: CAWSAVSTENYGYTF.

This sequence joins TRBV29-1 and TRBJ1-2; D remains unclear. CDR3 size: 12 residues. The germline V and J ends were trimmed by 7 bases and 1 base, with 10 bases remaining between them. The germline V gene has CDR1 SQVTM and CDR2 ANQGSEA. The CDR3 reads CSAIQLNYGYTF. The CDR3 nucleotides are TGCAGCGCAATCCAACTTAACTATGGCTACACCTTC.

This clonotype was seen repeatedly, ten times or more. The rearrangement uses TRBV28 and TRBJ2-5, with 7 nucleotides matching TRBD2. This CDR3 is 13 amino acids long. V lost 6 bases, J lost 3 bases, and 4 bases stayed unmatched. CDR1 MDHEN and CDR2 SYDVKM come from the germline V gene. The CDR3 reads CASSFGREETQYF. The CDR3 bases are TGTGCCAGCAGCTTTGGGAGGGAAGAGACCCAGTACTTC.

This clonotype was seen only a few times. Sequence at one end of the junction differs from germline and may be a read error. The chain employs TRBV5-1 and TRBJ2-5; 7 bases match TRBD2. The CDR3 is made up of 17 amino acids. The germline CDR1 and CDR2 sequences are SGHRS and YFSETQ. The CDR3 DNA is TGCGCCAGCACCATTGAAAGTATCGGGGGGTCCCAAGATACCCAGTACTTC. Its protein product is CASTIESIGGSQDTQYF.

The chain is built from TRBV20-1 and TRBJ2-1, with D possibly being TRBD2 (6 bases). The CDR3 is made up of 15 amino acids. Germline V gives CDR1 DFQATT, CDR2 SNEGSKA (reference sequence). V lost 5 bases to trimming and J lost 2 bases, with 16 bases between them. The DNA of the CDR3 is TGCAGTGCTGGCGGCAGGAGGGGTACCTACAATGAGCAGTTCTTC. Protein sequence: CSAGGRRGTYNEQFF.

The rearrangement uses TRBV7-3 and TRBJ1-5; 8 nucleotides match TRBD1. With 6 bases clipped from V and 6 bases from J, the junction kept 4 bases outside the gene matches. The germline V gene has CDR1 SGHTA and CDR2 FQGTGA. This CDR3 spans 13 amino acids. This CDR3 reads CASSSGGLQPQHF. In nucleotides, the CDR3 is TGTGCCAGCAGTTCAGGGGGCCTTCAGCCCCAGCATTTT.